The clone carrying this T cell receptor beta chain was found once. Germline CDR1 and CDR2: SGDLS and YYNGEE. The length of the CDR3 is 14 residues. Trimming shortened V by 3 bases and J by 5 bases, and 14 bases separated the two germline ends. This record belongs to a study of T cell changes during pregnancy in multiple sclerosis. Profiled with immunoSEQ multiplex PCR; TCRdb holds only in-frame clones, not every one. This table has roughly 51,000 clones, 90% to 95% appearing once. This chain links TRBV9 with TRBJ1-1; D remains unclear. The sequencing here drew on CD8+ T cells from peripheral blood mononuclear cells, taken before pregnancy. The TCR was taken from a female donor with multiple sclerosis, enrolled in a pregnancy study. The CDR3 bases are TGTGCCAGCAGCGAGGGCGCGGGGAGTACTGAAGCTTTCTTT. Translated: CASSEGAGSTEAFF.